The present T cell receptor beta chain was sequenced within a study of shared clonotypes between healthy human individuals. The CDR3 has 14 amino acids. From germline, CDR1 is SGHDT and CDR2 YYEEEE. With 2 bases clipped from V and 3 bases from J, the junction kept 4 bases outside the gene matches. The table came from immunoSEQ multiplex PCR; TCRdb's copy has only in-frame clones and leaves some out. Of hundreds of thousands of clones listed, approximately 96% are singletons. In the naive CD8 group, cells lacked CD45RO and were positively selected for CCR7, so terminally differentiated effector memory CD45RA+ cells were left out. Everyone who donated was a Caucasian adult who lived in Nashville, Tennessee.

This sequence was found in a man aged 25 to 45 in good health. Sequencing was done on a sample of naive CD8+ T cells sorted from blood. The chain recombines TRBV5-6 with TRBJ2-7, with 8 bases matching TRBD1. The CDR3 nucleotides are TGTGCCAGCAGCTTTGCAGGGGGCGTCTACGAGCAGTACTTC. Amino acids: CASSFAGGVYEQYF.